This T cell receptor beta chain was retrieved from a study of shared clonotypes between healthy human individuals. When replicate PCRs were run on sorted subsets, they used 150 to 250 ng DNA, approximately 27,000 T cell genomes. The assay was immunoSEQ multiplex PCR, and TCRdb's table has in-frame clones only and misses some. In the table there are about 1.5 million clones, approximately 98% of which are singletons. General study points: Among non-shared clonotypes, generation probabilities were lower than among those shared by all four donors. With several donors compared, about 5.2% of naive CD4 clonotypes were shared.

CDR1 is MDHEN, CDR2 SYDVKM, per germline. The V end lost 4 bases, the J end lost 2 bases, and 12 bases lay between the germline ends. The CDR3 sequence is 14 residues long. Remarks on this clone: What it binds is unknown.

The source material was naive CD4+ T cells sorted from blood. Subset defined: CD45RA+ positively selected. J is TRBJ2-7 and V is TRBV28, with D possibly called TRBD1 or TRBD2 (5 bases each). This receptor was taken from a man aged 25-45 years in good health. CDR3 region: CASSSGTVTYEQYF. Here the CDR3 DNA reads TGTGCCAGCAGTTCCGGGACCGTGACCTACGAGCAGTACTTC.